This T cell receptor beta chain comes out of a study of T cell repertoires in cytomegalovirus infection. Study-level background: Matching HLA type and CMV infection were both indicated by public TCR beta signatures. Study outcomes and limitations: HLA-C-restricted CMV-specific TCR beta clonotypes prevailed in the ex vivo response. Carriers of CMV and the relevant HLA type were discriminated by public TCR beta frequency.

A remark on this clonotype: What it binds is unknown. Germline is not matched at one junction end, which may reflect a read error.

CDR3 length: 15 amino acids. Germline values: CDR1 DFQATT, CDR2 SNEGSKA (reference sequence). TCRdb re-analysed the reads in MiXCR, keeping a single row per CDR3 protein. The sample comprises fewer than 550,000 distinct CDR3 sequences, approximately 11% of which are singletons, and more than 8.5% rests with the top ten. This TCR was sampled from a human donor in good health (CMV status not recorded). Some clones in this sample may be carry-over from other donors' samples. Source material: PBMCs. This chain connects TRBV20-1 to TRBJ2-3, with 13 bases identical to TRBD2. CDR3 region: CSARELAGGPDTQYF. CDR3 nucleotides: TGCAGTGCAAGAGAACTAGCGGGAGGGCCGGATACGCAGTATTTT.